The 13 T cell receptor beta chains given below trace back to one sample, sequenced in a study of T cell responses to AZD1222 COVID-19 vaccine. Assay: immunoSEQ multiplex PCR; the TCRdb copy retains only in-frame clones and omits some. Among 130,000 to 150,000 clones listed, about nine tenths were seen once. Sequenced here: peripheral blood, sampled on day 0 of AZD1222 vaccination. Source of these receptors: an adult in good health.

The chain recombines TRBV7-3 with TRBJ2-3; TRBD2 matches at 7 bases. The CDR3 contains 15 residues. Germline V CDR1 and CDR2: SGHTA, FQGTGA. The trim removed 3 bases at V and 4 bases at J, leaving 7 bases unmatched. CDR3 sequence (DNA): TGTGCCAGCAGCTTCGGGGTAAGCGGGGCAGATACGCAGTATTTT. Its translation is CASSFGVSGADTQYF.

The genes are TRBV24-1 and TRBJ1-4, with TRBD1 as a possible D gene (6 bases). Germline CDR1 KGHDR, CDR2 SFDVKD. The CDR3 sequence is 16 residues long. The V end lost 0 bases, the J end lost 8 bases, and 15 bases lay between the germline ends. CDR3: CATSDLHPGVEEKLFF. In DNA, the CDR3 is TGTGCCACCAGTGATTTGCACCCAGGGGTGGAGGAAAAACTGTTTTTT.

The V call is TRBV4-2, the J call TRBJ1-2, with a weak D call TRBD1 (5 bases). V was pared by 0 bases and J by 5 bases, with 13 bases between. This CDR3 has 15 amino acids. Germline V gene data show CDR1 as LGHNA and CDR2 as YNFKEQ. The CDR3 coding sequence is TGTGCCAGCAGCCAAGAGTGGCAGGGTGGGTATGGCTACACCTTC. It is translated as CASSQEWQGGYGYTF.

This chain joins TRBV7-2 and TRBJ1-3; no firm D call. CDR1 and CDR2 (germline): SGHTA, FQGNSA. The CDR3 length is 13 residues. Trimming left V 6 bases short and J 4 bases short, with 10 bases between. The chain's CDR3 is CASRLSNGNTIYF. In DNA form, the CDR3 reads TGTGCCAGCAGACTCTCGAACGGAAACACCATATATTTT. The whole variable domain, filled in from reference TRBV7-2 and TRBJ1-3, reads GAGVSQSPSNKVTEKGKDVELRCDPISGHTALYWYRQSLGQGLEFLIYFQGNSAPDKSGLPSDRFSAERTGGSVSTLTIQRTQQEDSAVYLCASRLSNGNTIYFGEGSWLTVV.

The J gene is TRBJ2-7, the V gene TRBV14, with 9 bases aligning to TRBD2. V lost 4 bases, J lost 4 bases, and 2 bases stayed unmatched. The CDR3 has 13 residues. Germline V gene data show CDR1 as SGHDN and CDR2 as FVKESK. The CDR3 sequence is CASSLAGAYEQYF. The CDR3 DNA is TGTGCCAGCAGCCTAGCGGGGGCGTACGAGCAGTACTTC.

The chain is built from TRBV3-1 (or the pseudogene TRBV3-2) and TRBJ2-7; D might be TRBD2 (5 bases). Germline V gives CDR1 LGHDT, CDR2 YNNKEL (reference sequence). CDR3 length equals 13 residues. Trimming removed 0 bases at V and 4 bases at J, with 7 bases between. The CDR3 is CASSQEEVYEQYF. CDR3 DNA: TGTGCCAGCAGCCAAGAGGAGGTATACGAGCAGTACTTC.

For the CDR3, the DNA is TGTGCCAGCAGCTTAGACAGTCCTAATGAAAAACTGTTTTTT. Translation: CASSLDSPNEKLFF. The chain joins TRBV7-2 to TRBJ1-4; the D is unclear. The CDR3 runs to 14 residues. V was clipped by 1 base and J by 3 bases, with 6 bases between them. Germline V gives CDR1 SGHTA, CDR2 FQGNSA. The complete variable domain, with remaining parts taken from reference TRBV7-2 and TRBJ1-4, reads GAGVSQSPSNKVTEKGKDVELRCDPISGHTALYWYRQSLGQGLEFLIYFQGNSAPDKSGLPSDRFSAERTGGSVSTLTIQRTQQEDSAVYLCASSLDSPNEKLFFGSGTQLSVL.

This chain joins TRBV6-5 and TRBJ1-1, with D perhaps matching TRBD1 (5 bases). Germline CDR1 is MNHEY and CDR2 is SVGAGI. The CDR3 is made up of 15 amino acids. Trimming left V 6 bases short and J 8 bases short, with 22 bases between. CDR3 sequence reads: CASSRPPPNGGEAFF. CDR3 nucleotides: TGTGCCAGCAGCCGACCCCCCCCCAATGGGGGAGAAGCTTTCTTT.

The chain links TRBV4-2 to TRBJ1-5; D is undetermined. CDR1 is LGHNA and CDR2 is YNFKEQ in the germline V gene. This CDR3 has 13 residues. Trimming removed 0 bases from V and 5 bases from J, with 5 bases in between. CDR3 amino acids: CASSQDIHQPQHF. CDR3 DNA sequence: TGTGCCAGCAGCCAAGATATACATCAGCCCCAGCATTTT.

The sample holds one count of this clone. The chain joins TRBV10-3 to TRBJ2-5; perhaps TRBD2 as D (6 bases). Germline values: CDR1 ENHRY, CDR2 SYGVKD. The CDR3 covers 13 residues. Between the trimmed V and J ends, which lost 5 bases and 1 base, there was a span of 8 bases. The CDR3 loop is CAISRGTQETQYF. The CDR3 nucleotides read TGTGCCATCAGTCGGGGGACCCAAGAGACCCAGTACTTC.

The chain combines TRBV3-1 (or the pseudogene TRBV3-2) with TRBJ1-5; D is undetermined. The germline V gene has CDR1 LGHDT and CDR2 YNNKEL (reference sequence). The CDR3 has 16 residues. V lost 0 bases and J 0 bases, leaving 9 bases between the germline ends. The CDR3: CASSQDLQYSNQPQHF. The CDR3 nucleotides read TGTGCCAGCAGCCAAGACTTACAGTATAGCAATCAGCCCCAGCATTTT.

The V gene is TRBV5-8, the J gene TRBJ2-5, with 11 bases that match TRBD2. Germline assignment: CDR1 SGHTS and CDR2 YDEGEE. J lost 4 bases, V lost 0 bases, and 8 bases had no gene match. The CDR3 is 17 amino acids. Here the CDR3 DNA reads TGTGCCAGCAGCTTGGGGGGGACTAGCGGAACCTTAGAGACCCAGTACTTC. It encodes CASSLGGTSGTLETQYF.

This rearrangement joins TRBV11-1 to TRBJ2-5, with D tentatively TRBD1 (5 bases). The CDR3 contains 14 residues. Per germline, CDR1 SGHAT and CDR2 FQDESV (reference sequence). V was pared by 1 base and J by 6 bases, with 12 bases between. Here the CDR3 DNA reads TGTGCCAGCAGCTTAGGACAGTGGGGAAAGACCCAGTACTTC. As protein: CASSLGQWGKTQYF.